This T cell receptor (beta chain) was sequenced for a study of T cell responses to AZD1222 COVID-19 vaccine. Study details: Timing groups of about 4 and about 12 weeks for second doses were pooled.

Per germline, CDR1 KGHDR and CDR2 SFDVKD. This CDR3 is built from 18 residues. V dropped 4 bases and J dropped 2; count of bases not matched to a gene: 11. Method: immunoSEQ multiplex PCR; TCRdb's copy keeps in-frame clones and lacks some. The sample lists about 97,000 clones, around nine tenths occurring once. Study results and limitations: Baseline seropositivity occurred in only 5 to 7 AZD1222 recipients. Only after the peak T cell response were repertoires sampled.

Points on this clone: No antigen is known for it.

This chain uses TRBV24-1 with TRBJ1-2; 11 nucleotides line up with TRBD1. This sample comprised peripheral blood, obtained on day 0 of AZD1222 vaccination. The sequence was obtained from an adult in good health. The DNA of the CDR3 is TGTGCCACCAGTGACGCCGGGACAGGGGGTACTTTAAACTATGGCTACACCTTC. Translating it yields CATSDAGTGGTLNYGYTF.